This entry features one T cell receptor beta chain sequence. No cognate antigen has been identified for it. Base qualities are missing; no much larger clone stands one base away. The source of the sample is a study of OX40 agonist ivuxolimab in advanced cancers. As for the study more broadly: Ivuxolimab was a fully human IgG2 agonistic monoclonal antibody targeting the costimulatory receptor OX40 (CD134). Intravenous ivuxolimab was administered to patients every 2 weeks at six dose levels: 0.01, 0.1, 0.3, 1.5, 3 and 10 mg/kg. Of the 50 to 55 patients in dose escalation, about 20 had hepatocellular carcinoma, approximately 15 had melanoma, 9 had renal cell carcinoma and 9 had head and neck cancer. A male proportion of 82.7% and a mean age of approximately 55 years, ranging from roughly 23 to 79, were recorded for the dose-escalation cohort. Patients were allowed to have had prior anti-PD-1, anti-PD-L1 or anti-CTLA-4 therapy, and 40% of the dose-escalation patients had been treated with checkpoint inhibitors. Partial responses occurred in three dose-escalation patients: two with cutaneous melanoma and one with hepatocellular carcinoma. The point of sequencing TCRbeta in the periphery was to test whether ivuxolimab changed TCR sequence diversity and drove clonal T-cell expansion. The paper covers the monotherapy dose-escalation part of the phase I ivuxolimab trial, which included N ≈ 50 patients. Paper-wide results and their limitations: Low levels of normalized T-cell clonal expansion were also seen in some patients who did not respond. The antigen specificity of the peripheral T cells that underwent clonal expansion was not determined. After ivuxolimab, expanded clones were on average more numerous among CD8+ T cells than among CD4+ T cells. In partial responders in the 0.1-3.0 mg/kg groups, normalized peripheral clonal expansion was found to be among the lowest, especially among CD8+ T cells. Clonal expansion of both CD4+ and CD8+ blood T cells was observed from baseline to week 6 at doses 0.1 to 3.0 mg/kg.

For sequencing of the TCRbeta CDR3 region, genomic DNA was extracted from the sorted cells. The immunoSEQ Assay was used for sequencing of TCRbeta CDR3 regions. The table was pulled from immuneACCESS by TCRdb, which kept in-frame rearrangements only. Such tables lose some clones; where checked, under half of the loss comes from unresolved V genes, and the rest has no known cause. For this sample there are about 110,000 clones; 91% appear just once. The top ten hold around 0.7% of the sample. The CDR3 spans 17 residues, from the cysteine through the phenylalanine. Just the 51-base CDR3 DNA is kept, in frame starting at base 1. After removal of 4 bases from V and 7 bases from J, the junction retains 16 bases not matched to a gene. The germline V gene gives CDR1 as SGHRS and CDR2 as YFSETQ. The trial excluded patients who had a history of autoimmune disease or who were on systemic immunosuppression. Peripheral blood for TCR sequencing was collected from all dose cohorts at baseline, on cycle 4 day 1, and on cycle 7 day 1. Samples were obtained from an open-label, multicenter, first-in-human phase I dose-escalation trial of ivuxolimab. Adults with locally advanced or metastatic melanoma, renal cell carcinoma, hepatocellular carcinoma or head and neck squamous cell carcinoma were enrolled in the trial. CD4+ and CD8+ T cells were sorted separately from peripheral blood before TCR sequencing.

This clonotype was obtained from an adult with an advanced solid tumor such as melanoma, head and neck, liver or kidney cancer. This receptor chain uses TRBV5-1 and TRBJ2-7, with TRBD2 matching 11 junction bases. The sample in question was CD4+ or CD8+ T cells sorted from blood, obtained in a trial of the OX40 agonist ivuxolimab. The CDR3 sequence is CASSEIGLAGGSGEQYF. Read as DNA, the sequence is TGCGCCAGCAGCGAAATAGGGCTAGCGGGAGGATCCGGAGAGCAGTACTTC.